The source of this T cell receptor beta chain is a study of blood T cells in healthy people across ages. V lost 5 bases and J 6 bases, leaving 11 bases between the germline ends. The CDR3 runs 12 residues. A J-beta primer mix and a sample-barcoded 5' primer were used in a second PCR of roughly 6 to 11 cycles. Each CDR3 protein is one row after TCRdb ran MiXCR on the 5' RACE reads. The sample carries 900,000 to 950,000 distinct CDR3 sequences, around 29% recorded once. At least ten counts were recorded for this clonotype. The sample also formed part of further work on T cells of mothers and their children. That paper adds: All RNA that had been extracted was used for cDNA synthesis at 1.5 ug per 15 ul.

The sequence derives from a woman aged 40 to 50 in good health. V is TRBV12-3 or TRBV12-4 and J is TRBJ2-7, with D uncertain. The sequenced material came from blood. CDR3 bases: TGTGCCAGCAGTCCGGCATTGTCCGAGCAGTACTTC. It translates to CASSPALSEQYF.